Here is one T cell receptor beta chain with its context. The target antigen is unknown. One end of the junction fails to match germline, which may point to a read error. TCRdb processed the 5' RACE reads anew with MiXCR; each CDR3 protein has one entry. The table includes 500,000 to 650,000 distinct CDR3 sequences, about 12% detected once. This entry belongs to a study of T cells after yellow fever vaccination. Findings and limits, study-wide: Within FACS-sorted repertoires, abundant clonotypes contaminating from the bulk population could be present.

Germline V lookup: CDR1 DFQATT, CDR2 SNEGSKA (reference sequence). The CDR3 is made up of 13 amino acids. The chain is built from TRBV20-1 and TRBJ2-1, with a tentative D call TRBD2 (6 bases). The source of this sequence is a man aged 25 to 45 who received the YFV17D yellow fever vaccine. The sample was PBMCs, taken on the day of the yellow fever booster vaccination. The CDR3 here is CCASAGGYNEQFF. CDR3 DNA sequence: TGCTGTGCCTCGGCCGGGGGCTACAATGAGCAGTTCTTC.